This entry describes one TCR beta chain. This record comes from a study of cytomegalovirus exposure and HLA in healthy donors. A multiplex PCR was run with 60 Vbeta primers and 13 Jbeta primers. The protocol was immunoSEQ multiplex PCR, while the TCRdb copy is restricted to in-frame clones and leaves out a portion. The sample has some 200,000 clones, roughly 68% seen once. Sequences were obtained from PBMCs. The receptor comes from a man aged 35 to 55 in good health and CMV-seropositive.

The CDR3, as DNA: TGCAGCGTTCAGGGGGACAATCAGCCCCAGCATTTT. It codes for CSVQGDNQPQHF. The V gene is TRBV29-1, the J gene TRBJ1-5; 7 nucleotides match TRBD1. Germline CDR1 SQVTM, CDR2 ANQGSEA. The length of the CDR3 is 12 residues. With 5 bases clipped from V and 3 bases from J, the junction kept 1 base outside the gene matches.